The TCR beta chain under discussion was sequenced for a study of cytomegalovirus exposure and HLA in healthy donors. Study as a whole: Early released data had about 80 million unique TCRs, all coming from HLA-typed donors. Of the donors genotyped, several hundred in all, about 80% fell in the Caucasian-associated ancestry cluster.

It was with 60 Vbeta and 13 Jbeta primers that the PCR ran. Sequenced by immunoSEQ multiplex PCR; TCRdb stores in-frame clones only, minus some. Altogether fewer than 200,000 clones are present, about two thirds being singletons, with the ten largest covering 2.5% to 3%. Study results and limitations: Reported results showed that the classifier diagnosed cytomegalovirus status with high specificity and sensitivity. An assumption of roughly uniform sequencing depth across donors underlay the presence/absence analyses.

This clone was found a few times. What it binds is unknown. Other DNA sequences from this sample encode an identical CDR3 as well. This sequence originates from a woman in her 30s in good health and CMV-seronegative. Sample: PBMCs.

CDR3 nucleotide sequence: TGTGCCAGCAGTTTACGGGGCACTGAAGCTTTCTTT. It translates to CASSLRGTEAFF. This chain links TRBV28 with TRBJ1-1; D uncertain. Per the germline V gene, CDR1 is MDHEN and CDR2 is SYDVKM. Trimming left V 2 bases short and J 4 bases short, with 5 bases between. The CDR3 loop spans 12 amino acids.